A single sample gave rise to the 28 T cell receptor beta chains below, sequenced in a study of T cell changes during pregnancy in multiple sclerosis. Method: immunoSEQ multiplex PCR; TCRdb's copy keeps in-frame clones and lacks some. Of roughly 44,000 clones in the sample, 85% to 90% were seen once. The specimen comprised CD8+ T cells from peripheral blood mononuclear cells, sampled after pregnancy. The receptor set was obtained from a female donor in good health, enrolled as a control in a pregnancy study.

This clone has just one count. The J gene is TRBJ2-5, the V gene TRBV7-3; weak D call: TRBD2 (5 bases). Per the germline V gene, CDR1 is SGHTA and CDR2 is FQGTGA. The CDR3 runs to 15 residues. The V end was cut by 4 bases, the J end by 5 bases, with 17 bases between. CDR3 nucleotide sequence: TGTGCCAGCAGCTCCCTGCCCACTAGTTCGGAGACCCAGTACTTC. Protein: CASSSLPTSSETQYF.

This chain connects TRBV9 to TRBJ2-1; a possible D gene is TRBD2 (5 bases). The V end was cut by 4 bases, the J end by 10 bases, with 12 bases between. Germline V gives CDR1 SGDLS, CDR2 YYNGEE. The CDR3 is 12 residues long. This CDR3 reads CASSPDRGEQFF. Here the CDR3 DNA reads TGTGCCAGCAGCCCGGACCGAGGGGAGCAGTTCTTC.

The chain recombines TRBV9 with TRBJ2-4, with TRBD2 as a possible D gene (6 bases). V was clipped by 4 bases and J by 1 base, with 12 bases between them. The CDR3 is 15 amino acids. Germline CDR1 SGDLS, CDR2 YYNGEE. This CDR3 reads CASSSLAGAKNIQYF. The CDR3 nucleotides are TGTGCCAGCAGCAGTCTTGCGGGGGCCAAAAACATTCAGTACTTC.

This chain joins TRBV7-9 and TRBJ2-3, with a tentative D call TRBD2 (6 bases). The CDR3 runs 13 residues. V dropped 5 bases and J dropped 14 bases, with 20 bases sitting between them. Germline assignment: CDR1 SEHNR and CDR2 FQNEAQ (reference sequence). CDR3 region: CASSQQETSGWYF. CDR3 DNA sequence: TGTGCCAGCAGCCAACAGGAGACTAGTGGGTGGTATTTT.

The chain joins TRBV30 to TRBJ1-2; D not resolved. This CDR3 has 13 amino acids. The germline V gene has CDR1 GTSNPN and CDR2 SVGIG (reference sequence). The V and J ends lost 4 bases and 4 bases respectively, with 13 bases between them. In DNA, the CDR3 is TGTGCCTGGATTAACACGGGTCTCTATGGCTACACCTTC. Translation gives CAWINTGLYGYTF.

The chain links TRBV6-5 to TRBJ1-1; D gene ambiguous. The CDR3 contains 14 residues. The germline gives CDR1 MNHEY, CDR2 SVGAGI. Trimming took off 2 bases at V and 4 bases at J, with 11 bases between the two ends. The DNA for the CDR3 is TGTGCCAGCAGTTACGGTGGAGGATCCACTGAAGCTTTCTTT. It is translated as CASSYGGGSTEAFF.

The rearrangement uses TRBV7-9 and TRBJ2-7, with TRBD1 matching over 9 bases. Germline V lookup: CDR1 SEHNR, CDR2 FQNEAQ (reference sequence). This CDR3 has 14 amino acids. The V and J ends lost 3 bases and 2 bases, in that order; junction bases with no gene match: 2. The CDR3 nucleotides read TGTGCCAGCAGCTTGGGGACAGGGCCCTACGAGCAGTACTTC. Translating it yields CASSLGTGPYEQYF. Using reference TRBV7-9 and TRBJ2-7 for the parts outside the CDR3, the full variable domain is DTGVSQNPRHKITKRGQNVTFRCDPISEHNRLYWYRQTLGQGPEFLTYFQNEAQLEKSRLLSDRFSAERPKGSFSTLEIQRTEQGDSAMYLCASSLGTGPYEQYFGPGTRLTVT.

J is TRBJ1-1 and V is TRBV13; D perhaps matches TRBD1 (5 bases). Deletions cut 7 bases from V and 0 bases from J, with 15 bases between. The CDR3 length is 15 residues. Germline lookup yields CDR1 PRHDT and CDR2 FYEKMQ (reference sequence). CDR3: CASKSGRRLNTEAFF. The CDR3 nucleotides read TGTGCCAGCAAGTCAGGGAGGAGGCTGAACACTGAAGCTTTCTTT.

The CDR3 DNA reads as TGTGCCAGCTCACCAGGCAGCGTTAACGAGCAGTACTTC. Its protein is CASSPGSVNEQYF. The chain links TRBV18 to TRBJ2-7; no clear D. The V gene lost 2 bases and the J gene lost 5 bases, with 10 bases spanning the gap. Germline V gene lookup returns CDR1 KGHSH and CDR2 LQKENI. This CDR3 contains 13 residues.

The gene calls are TRBV4-1 and TRBJ1-5; 7 bases are a match to TRBD1. Losses at the gene ends were 5 bases for V and 3 bases for J; bases not matched to a gene: 10. The CDR3 contains 16 residues. CDR1 is MGHRA and CDR2 is YSYEKL in the germline V gene. The CDR3 reads CASSDRRGTVNQPQHF. In nucleotides, the CDR3 is TGCGCCAGCAGCGATCGACGAGGGACAGTCAATCAGCCCCAGCATTTT.

This chain's CDR3 is CSVRTGDSYEQYF. The CDR3 bases are TGCAGCGTCAGGACAGGGGACTCCTACGAGCAGTACTTC. The chain employs TRBV29-1 and TRBJ2-7, with 9 bases aligning to TRBD1. Germline loops: CDR1 SQVTM, CDR2 ANQGSEA. With 6 bases clipped from V and 0 bases from J, the junction kept 3 bases outside the gene matches. This CDR3 contains 13 residues.

The V gene is TRBV27, the J gene TRBJ2-5; TRBD2 is a possible D gene (7 bases). The CDR3 length is 15 residues. Trimming stripped 2 bases from V and 5 bases from J, with 15 bases between. Germline CDR1 is MNHEY and CDR2 is SMNVEV (reference sequence). CDR3 loop: CASSLIVGGLETQYF. DNA for the CDR3: TGTGCCAGCAGTTTAATCGTGGGGGGGCTCGAGACCCAGTACTTC.

This clone was seen a single time. The chain combines TRBV7-3 with TRBJ2-7; 7 bases are shared with TRBD1. Germline V CDR1 and CDR2: SGHTA, FQGTGA. J was trimmed by 6 bases and V by 5 bases; bases with no gene match: 7. The CDR3 runs to 13 residues. The CDR3 loop reads CASSPTTGLEQYF. The CDR3 region has the DNA TGTGCCAGCAGCCCTACGACAGGGCTCGAGCAGTACTTC.

Only a few counts were recorded for this clone. The genes are TRBV7-9 and TRBJ1-2; D not resolved. Germline CDR1 reads SEHNR; CDR2 reads FQNEAQ (reference sequence). The CDR3 has 8 residues. The ends were cut back, 11 bases at V and 7 bases at J, with 5 bases in the middle. DNA of the CDR3: TGTGCCGCAGGTGGCTACACCTTC. Encoded protein: CAAGGYTF.

This chain connects TRBV7-9 to TRBJ1-3; D might be TRBD1 (6 bases). CDR1 and CDR2 (germline): SEHNR, FQNEAQ (reference sequence). V was clipped by 5 bases and J by 2 bases, with 19 bases between them. CDR3 length equals 17 residues. Here the CDR3 DNA reads TGTGCCAGCAGCCTACCACTACAGGGTAACACTGGAAACACCATATATTTT. It codes for CASSLPLQGNTGNTIYF.

The chain's CDR3 is CASRNTGGEAFF. In DNA, the CDR3 is TGTGCCAGCAGAAACACAGGGGGGGAAGCTTTCTTT. This sequence joins TRBV28 and TRBJ1-1, with 8 bases lining up with TRBD1. This CDR3 comprises 12 residues. Germline loops: CDR1 MDHEN, CDR2 SYDVKM. V trimming: 6 bases; J trimming: 8 bases; junction bases outside the gene matches: 5.

The chain couples TRBV7-8 to TRBJ2-7, with a weak D call TRBD1 (6 bases). The germline V gene encodes CDR1 SGHVS and CDR2 FQNEAQ. Trimming cost V 5 bases and J 4 bases, with 9 bases left between them. This CDR3 contains 12 residues. The CDR3 bases are TGTGCCAGCAGCCGAGGACAGTACGAGCAGTACTTC. It encodes CASSRGQYEQYF.

J is TRBJ2-3 and V is TRBV11-1; 7 bases match TRBD2. CDR1 SGHAT and CDR2 FQDESV come from the germline V gene (reference sequence). The CDR3 covers 16 residues. Germline trimming cut 1 base from V and 4 bases from J; bases unmatched to any gene: 8. CDR3 sequence reads: CASSLEQSGVADTQYF. The CDR3 coding sequence is TGTGCCAGCAGCTTAGAACAGAGCGGGGTCGCAGATACGCAGTATTTT.

This clone occurred a few times. The J gene is TRBJ1-1, the V gene TRBV11-2, with a tentative D call TRBD1 (5 bases). The CDR3 extends over 13 amino acids. The germline V gene has CDR1 SGHAT and CDR2 FQNNGV. Trimming pared 5 bases from V and 3 bases from J, leaving 10 bases between. The CDR3 region has the DNA TGTGCCAGCAGCATGACAGTCGACACTGAAGCTTTCTTT. This translates into CASSMTVDTEAFF.

The rearrangement joins TRBV28 to TRBJ2-5; 7 bases align to TRBD2. This CDR3 is built from 12 residues. Germline assignment: CDR1 MDHEN and CDR2 SYDVKM. Losses at the gene ends were 10 bases for V and 4 bases for J; bases not matched to a gene: 6. In DNA, the CDR3 is TGTGCCACCGCGGGGGTTGGAGAGACCCAGTACTTC. It is translated as CATAGVGETQYF.

The chain links TRBV7-9 to TRBJ1-4; unclear D gene. The V gene's germline CDR1 is SEHNR and CDR2 FQNEAQ (reference sequence). CDR3 length: 14 residues. The V gene lost 2 bases and the J gene lost 3 bases, with 7 bases spanning the gap. CDR3 nucleotides: TGTGCCAGCAGCTTACTTGGGCCTAATGAAAAACTGTTTTTT. Its translation is CASSLLGPNEKLFF.

The chain is built from TRBV5-4 and TRBJ2-7; possible D gene TRBD2, 5 bases. V lost 2 bases and J lost 0, with 15 bases in between. The germline CDR1 and CDR2 sequences are SGHNT and YYREEE (reference sequence). The CDR3 extends over 16 amino acids. The DNA of the CDR3 is TGTGCCAGCAGCTTCATACGGGATCTAAGCTCCTACGAGCAGTACTTC. Protein: CASSFIRDLSSYEQYF.

The chain carries TRBV11-2 and TRBJ1-1, with TRBD1 matching over 9 bases. CDR1 is SGHAT, CDR2 FQNNGV, per germline. This CDR3 contains 15 residues. The V segment lost 4 bases and the J segment 3 bases; nucleotides outside the gene matches: 6. CDR3 nucleotides: TGTGCCAGCAGCTCTACCTGGGACAGGGACACTGAAGCTTTCTTT. Residues: CASSSTWDRDTEAFF.

This clone was seen many times. The chain employs TRBV4-3 and TRBJ1-4, with TRBD1 matching 8 bases. This CDR3 is built from 14 residues. Germline V gene data show CDR1 as LGHNA and CDR2 as YSLEER. The ends lost 4 bases at V and 7 bases at J; junction bases unmatched: 5. The CDR3 sequence is CASSPDRDGEKLFF. In DNA form, the CDR3 reads TGCGCCAGCAGCCCGGACAGGGATGGTGAAAAACTGTTTTTT.

This chain connects TRBV30 to TRBJ2-1, with 9 nucleotides matching TRBD2. The trim removed 4 bases at V and 7 bases at J, leaving 5 bases unmatched. Looked up from germline, CDR1 is GTSNPN and CDR2 is SVGIG (reference sequence). CDR3 length: 13 amino acids. In DNA form, the CDR3 reads TGTGCCTGGAATAGCGGGGGTAGGAATGAGCAGTTCTTC. It specifies CAWNSGGRNEQFF.

This clone was seen once. The rearrangement links TRBV4-1 to TRBJ2-7, with TRBD2 matching over 7 bases. CDR3 length equals 15 residues. The germline CDR1 and CDR2 sequences are MGHRA and YSYEKL. Trimming took 1 base from V and 1 from J; bases not matched to a gene: 4. The CDR3 DNA sequence: TGCGCCAGCAGCCAAGTGGGGGGGACGTCCTACGAGCAGTACTTC. Residues: CASSQVGGTSYEQYF.

This clone has just one count. The chain carries TRBV2 and TRBJ2-3, with a possible D match to TRBD2 (6 bases). This CDR3 is 15 amino acids long. V was clipped by 7 bases and J by 0 bases, with 14 bases between them. CDR1 and CDR2 (germline): SNHLY, FYNNEI. The CDR3 here is CASILGGASTDTQYF. DNA of the CDR3: TGTGCCAGCATCCTGGGCGGGGCTAGCACAGATACGCAGTATTTT.

This chain uses TRBV9 with TRBJ1-2; TRBD1 agrees at 7 bases. CDR1 and CDR2 from the germline V gene are SGDLS and YYNGEE. V trimming: 4 bases; J trimming: 7 bases; junction bases outside the gene matches: 7. The CDR3 runs 13 residues. Here the CDR3 DNA reads TGTGCCAGCAGCCCCGGACAGGACATTGGCTACACCTTC. Residues: CASSPGQDIGYTF.